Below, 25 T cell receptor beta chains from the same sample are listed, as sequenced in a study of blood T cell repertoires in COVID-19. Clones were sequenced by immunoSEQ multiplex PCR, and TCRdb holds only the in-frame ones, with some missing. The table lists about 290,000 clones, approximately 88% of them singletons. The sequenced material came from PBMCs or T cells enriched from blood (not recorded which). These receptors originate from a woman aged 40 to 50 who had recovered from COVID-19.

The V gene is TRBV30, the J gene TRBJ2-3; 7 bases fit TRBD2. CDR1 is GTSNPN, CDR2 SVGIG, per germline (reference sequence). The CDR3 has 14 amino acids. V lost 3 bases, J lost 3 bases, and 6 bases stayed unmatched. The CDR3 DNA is TGTGCCTGGAGGCGGGAGTTAAGAACAGATACGCAGTATTTT. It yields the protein CAWRRELRTDTQYF.

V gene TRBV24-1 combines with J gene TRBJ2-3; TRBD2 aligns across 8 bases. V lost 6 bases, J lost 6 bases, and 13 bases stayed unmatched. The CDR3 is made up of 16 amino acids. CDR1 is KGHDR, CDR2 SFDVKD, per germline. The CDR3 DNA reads TGTGCCACCAGTAGCCCGCAAGCGGGAGTGGGGGATACGCAGTATTTT. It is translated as CATSSPQAGVGDTQYF.

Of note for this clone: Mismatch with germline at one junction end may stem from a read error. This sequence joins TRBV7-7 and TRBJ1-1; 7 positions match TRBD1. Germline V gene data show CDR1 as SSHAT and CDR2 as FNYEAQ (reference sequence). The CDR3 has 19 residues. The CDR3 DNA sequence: TGTGCTAGCAGCTTAAGGGTCCCCGGGACAGAAGTTACGAACACTGAAGCTTTCTTT. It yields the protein CASSLRVPGTEVTNTEAFF.

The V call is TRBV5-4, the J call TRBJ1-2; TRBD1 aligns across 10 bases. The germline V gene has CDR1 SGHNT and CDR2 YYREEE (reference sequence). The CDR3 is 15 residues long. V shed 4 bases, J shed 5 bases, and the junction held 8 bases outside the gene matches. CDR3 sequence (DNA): TGTGCCAGCAGCCTGGGGGACAGGGGAAAATATGGCTACACCTTC. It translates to CASSLGDRGKYGYTF. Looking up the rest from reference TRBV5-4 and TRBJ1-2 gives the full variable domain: ETGVTQSPTHLIKTRGQQVTLRCSSQSGHNTVSWYQQALGQGPQFIFQYYREEENGRGNFPPRFSGLQFPNYSSELNVNALELDDSALYLCASSLGDRGKYGYTFGSGTRLTVV.

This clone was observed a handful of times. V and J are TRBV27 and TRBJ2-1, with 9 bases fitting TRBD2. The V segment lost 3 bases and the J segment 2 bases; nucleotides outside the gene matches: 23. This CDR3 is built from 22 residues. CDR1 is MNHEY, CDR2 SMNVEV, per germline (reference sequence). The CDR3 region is CASSLLIQTSGTPMVAYNEQFF. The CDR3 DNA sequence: TGTGCCAGCAGTTTGCTCATCCAGACTAGCGGAACTCCCATGGTGGCCTACAATGAGCAGTTCTTC.

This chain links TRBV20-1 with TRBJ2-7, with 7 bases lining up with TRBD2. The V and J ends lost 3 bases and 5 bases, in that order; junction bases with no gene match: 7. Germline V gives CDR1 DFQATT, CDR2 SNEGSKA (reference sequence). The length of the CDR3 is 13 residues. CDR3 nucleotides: TGCAGTGCTAGTCTGGCGGGAGTCAACGAGCAGTACTTC. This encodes CSASLAGVNEQYF.

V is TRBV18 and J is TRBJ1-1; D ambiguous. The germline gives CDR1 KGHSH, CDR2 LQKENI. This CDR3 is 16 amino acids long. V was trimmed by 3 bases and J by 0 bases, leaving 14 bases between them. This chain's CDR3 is CASSPLKEWMNTEAFF. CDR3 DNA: TGTGCCAGCTCACCCCTTAAGGAGTGGATGAACACTGAAGCTTTCTTT.

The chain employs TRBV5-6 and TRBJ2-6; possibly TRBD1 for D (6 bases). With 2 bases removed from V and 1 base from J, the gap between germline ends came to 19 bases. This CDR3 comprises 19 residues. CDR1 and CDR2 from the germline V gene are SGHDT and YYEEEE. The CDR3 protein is CASSFEQGPILSGANVLTF. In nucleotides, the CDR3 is TGTGCCAGCAGCTTCGAACAGGGTCCCATTCTTTCTGGGGCCAACGTCCTGACTTTC. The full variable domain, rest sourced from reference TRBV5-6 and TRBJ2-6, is DAGVTQSPTHLIKTRGQQVTLRCSPKSGHDTVSWYQQALGQGPQFIFQYYEEEERQRGNFPDRFSGHQFPNYSSELNVNALLLGDSALYLCASSFEQGPILSGANVLTFGAGSRLTVL.

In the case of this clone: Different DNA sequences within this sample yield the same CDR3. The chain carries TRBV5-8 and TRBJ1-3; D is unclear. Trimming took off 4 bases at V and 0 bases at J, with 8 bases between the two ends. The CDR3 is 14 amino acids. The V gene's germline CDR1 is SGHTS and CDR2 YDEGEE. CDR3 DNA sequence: TGTGCCAGCAGCCTGTATCGCTCTGGAAACACCATATATTTT. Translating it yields CASSLYRSGNTIYF.

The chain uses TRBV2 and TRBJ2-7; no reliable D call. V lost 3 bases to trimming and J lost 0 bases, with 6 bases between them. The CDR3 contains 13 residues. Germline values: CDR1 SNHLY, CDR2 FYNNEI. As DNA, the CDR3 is TGTGCCAGCAGTGACGAGAGCTCCTACGAGCAGTACTTC. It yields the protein CASSDESSYEQYF.

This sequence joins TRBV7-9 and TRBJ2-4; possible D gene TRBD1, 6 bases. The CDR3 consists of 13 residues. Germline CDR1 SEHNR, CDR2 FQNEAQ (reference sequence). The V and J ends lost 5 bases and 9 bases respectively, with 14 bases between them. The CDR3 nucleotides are TGTGCCAGCAGCCCCTTTGAAGGGGGCATTCAGTACTTC. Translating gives CASSPFEGGIQYF.

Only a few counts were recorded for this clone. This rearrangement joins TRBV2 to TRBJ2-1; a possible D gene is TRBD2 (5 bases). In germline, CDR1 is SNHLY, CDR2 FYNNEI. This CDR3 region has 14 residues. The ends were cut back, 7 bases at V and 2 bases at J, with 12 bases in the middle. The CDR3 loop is CASIERNTYNEQFF. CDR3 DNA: TGTGCCAGCATAGAGCGGAACACCTACAATGAGCAGTTCTTC.

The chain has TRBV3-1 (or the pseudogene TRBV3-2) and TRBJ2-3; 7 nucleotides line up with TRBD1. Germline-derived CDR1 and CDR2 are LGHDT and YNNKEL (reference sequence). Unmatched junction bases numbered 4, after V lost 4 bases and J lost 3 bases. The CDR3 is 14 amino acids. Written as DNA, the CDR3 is TGTGCCAGCAGCCGACAGGGTAGGACAGATACGCAGTATTTT. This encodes CASSRQGRTDTQYF.

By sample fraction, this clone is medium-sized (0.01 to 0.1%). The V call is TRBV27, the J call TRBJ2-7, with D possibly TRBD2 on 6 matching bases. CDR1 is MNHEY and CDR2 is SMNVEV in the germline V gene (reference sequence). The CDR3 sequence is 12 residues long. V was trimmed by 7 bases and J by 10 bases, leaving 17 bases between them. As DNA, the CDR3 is TGTGCCAGCATTAGCGGACTTAAAGAACAGTACTTC. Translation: CASISGLKEQYF.

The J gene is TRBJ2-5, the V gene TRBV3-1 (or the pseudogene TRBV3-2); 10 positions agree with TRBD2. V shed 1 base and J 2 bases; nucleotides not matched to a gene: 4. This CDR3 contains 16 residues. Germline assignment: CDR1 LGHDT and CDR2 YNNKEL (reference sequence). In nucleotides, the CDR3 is TGTGCCAGCAGCCAAGGAACTAGCGGGGAGCAAGAGACCCAGTACTTC. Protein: CASSQGTSGEQETQYF.

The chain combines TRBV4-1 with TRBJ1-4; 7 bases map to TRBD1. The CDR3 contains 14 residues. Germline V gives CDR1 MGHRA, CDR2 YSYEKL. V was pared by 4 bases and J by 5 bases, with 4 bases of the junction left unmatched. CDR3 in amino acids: CASSLRQGNEKLFF. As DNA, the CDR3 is TGCGCCAGCAGCCTTCGACAGGGAAATGAAAAACTGTTTTTT.

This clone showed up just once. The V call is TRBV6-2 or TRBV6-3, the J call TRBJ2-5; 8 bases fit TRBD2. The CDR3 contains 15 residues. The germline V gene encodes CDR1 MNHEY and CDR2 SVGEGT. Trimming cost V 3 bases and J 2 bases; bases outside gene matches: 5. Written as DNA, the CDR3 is TGTGCCAGCAGTTATAGCGGGACTCCACAAGAGACCCAGTACTTC. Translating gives CASSYSGTPQETQYF.

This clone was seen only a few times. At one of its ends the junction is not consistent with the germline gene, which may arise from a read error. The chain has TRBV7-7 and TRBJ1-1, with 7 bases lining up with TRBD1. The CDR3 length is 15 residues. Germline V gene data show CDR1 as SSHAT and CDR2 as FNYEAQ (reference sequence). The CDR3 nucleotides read TGTGCTAGCAGACCTAACGCTAACAGGGGTTGGGGAGCTTTCTTT. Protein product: CASRPNANRGWGAFF.

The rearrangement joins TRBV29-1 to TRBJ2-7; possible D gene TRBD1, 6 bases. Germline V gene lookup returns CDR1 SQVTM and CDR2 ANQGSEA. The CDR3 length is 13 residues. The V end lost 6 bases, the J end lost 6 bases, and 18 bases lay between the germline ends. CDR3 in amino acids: CSVTWGLLGEQYF. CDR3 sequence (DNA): TGCAGCGTGACCTGGGGGCTCCTGGGCGAGCAGTACTTC.

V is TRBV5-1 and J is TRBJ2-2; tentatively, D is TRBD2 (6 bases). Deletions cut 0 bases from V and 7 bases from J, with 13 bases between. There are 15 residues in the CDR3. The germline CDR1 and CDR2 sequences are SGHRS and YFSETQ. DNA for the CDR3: TGCGCCAGCAGCTTGGTGGGGGAGGTCAGCGGGGAGCTGTTTTTT. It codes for CASSLVGEVSGELFF.

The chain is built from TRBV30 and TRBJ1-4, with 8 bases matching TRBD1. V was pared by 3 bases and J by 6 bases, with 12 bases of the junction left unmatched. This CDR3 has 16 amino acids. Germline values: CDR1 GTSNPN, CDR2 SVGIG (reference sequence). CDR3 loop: CAWSPTGQGGDEKLFF. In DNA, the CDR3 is TGTGCCTGGAGCCCTACCGGACAGGGTGGGGATGAAAAACTGTTTTTT.

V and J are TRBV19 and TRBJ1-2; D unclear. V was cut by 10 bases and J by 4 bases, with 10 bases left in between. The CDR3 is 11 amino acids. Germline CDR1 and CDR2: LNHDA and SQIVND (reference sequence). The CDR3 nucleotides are TGTGCCACCTATGACTTCTATGGCTACACCTTC. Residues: CATYDFYGYTF. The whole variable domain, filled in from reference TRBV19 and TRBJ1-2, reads DGGITQSPKYLFRKEGQNVTLSCEQNLNHDAMYWYRQDPGQGLRLIYYSQIVNDFQKGDIAEGYSVSREKKESFPLTVTSAQKNPTAFYLCATYDFYGYTFGSGTRLTVV.

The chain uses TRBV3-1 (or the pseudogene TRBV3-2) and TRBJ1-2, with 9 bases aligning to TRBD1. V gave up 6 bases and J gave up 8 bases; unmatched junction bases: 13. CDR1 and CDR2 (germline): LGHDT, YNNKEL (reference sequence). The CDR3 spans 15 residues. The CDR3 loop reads CASSLLGTGLGGYTF. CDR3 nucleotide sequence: TGTGCCAGCAGTCTTTTGGGGACAGGGCTAGGGGGCTACACCTTC.

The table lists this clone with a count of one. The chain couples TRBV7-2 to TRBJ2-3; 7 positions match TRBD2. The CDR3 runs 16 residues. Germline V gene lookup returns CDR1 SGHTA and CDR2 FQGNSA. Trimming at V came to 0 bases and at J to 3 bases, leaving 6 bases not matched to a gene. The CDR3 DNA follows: TGTGCCAGCAGCTTAGCGCCGGGGGGATGGACAGATACGCAGTATTTT. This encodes CASSLAPGGWTDTQYF.

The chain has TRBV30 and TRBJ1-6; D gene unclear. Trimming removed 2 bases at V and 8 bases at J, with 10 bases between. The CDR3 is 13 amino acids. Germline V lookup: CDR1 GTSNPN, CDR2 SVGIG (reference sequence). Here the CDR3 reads CAWSPSLDSPLHF. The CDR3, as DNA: TGTGCCTGGAGTCCCAGCCTAGATTCACCCCTCCACTTT.